This T cell receptor beta chain was identified in a study of blood T cell repertoires in COVID-19. Looking at the study overall: T cells, B-cell-depleted T cells, or PBMCs provided the cDNA or gDNA that served as material.

The CDR3 spans 16 residues. Germline V gene data show CDR1 as SGDLS and CDR2 as YYNGEE. The V end lost 1 base, the J end lost 0 bases, and 14 bases lay between the germline ends. Using immunoSEQ multiplex PCR, the repertoire was profiled, and TCRdb retains in-frame clones only, with some absent. The profile covers just over 300,000 clones, with over 85% appearing a single time and around 1.9% taken by the ten largest. This sequence was found in a woman in her twenties or thirties with COVID-19, enrolled during active disease. Input material: peripheral blood. This chain uses TRBV9 with TRBJ2-7; D remains ambiguous. The CDR3 sequence: CASSVTTLGGSYEQYV. The CDR3, as DNA: TGTGCCAGCAGCGTAACAACCCTCGGCGGCTCCTACGAGCAGTACGTC.